What follows are 32 T cell receptor beta chains derived from one specimen sequenced in a study of high-grade serous ovarian cancer treatment subgroups. Tumor samples were obtained before definitive surgery or chemotherapy. Measured with immunoSEQ multiplex PCR; TCRdb has only the in-frame clones, and not every one. The sample includes about 9,000 clones, roughly 78% seen only once; the top ten take roughly a tenth. Specimen: tumor tissue. The source of these receptors is a human donor with high-grade serous ovarian cancer.

This clone has just one count. The rearrangement links TRBV20-1 to TRBJ2-7; D gene uncertain. This CDR3 is built from 11 residues. The V and J ends lost 3 bases and 10 bases respectively, with 13 bases between them. Germline lookup yields CDR1 DFQATT and CDR2 SNEGSKA (reference sequence). CDR3 protein: CSASIPAAQYF. As DNA, the CDR3 is TGCAGTGCTAGCATCCCGGCAGCCCAGTACTTC.

The chain is built from TRBV6-5 and TRBJ1-5; D call uncertain. CDR3 size: 15 residues. Germline V gene lookup returns CDR1 MNHEY and CDR2 SVGAGI. The germline V and J ends were trimmed by 0 bases and 0 bases, with 6 bases remaining between them. The CDR3 is CASSYSRVSNQPQHF. The CDR3 nucleotides are TGTGCCAGCAGTTACTCACGGGTTAGCAATCAGCCCCAGCATTTT.

V gene TRBV18 combines with J gene TRBJ2-3; the D is unclear. Trimming took off 5 bases at V and 7 bases at J, with 13 bases between the two ends. The germline V gene has CDR1 KGHSH and CDR2 LQKENI. The CDR3 runs to 13 residues. The CDR3 DNA is TGTGCCAGCTCATCCTCCCGGTCTCATACGCAGTATTTT. Translation: CASSSSRSHTQYF.

The gene calls are TRBV5-4 and TRBJ2-1, with 13 bases aligning to TRBD2. V was clipped by 5 bases and J by 4 bases; unmatched bases: 9. CDR3 length equals 17 residues. Germline CDR1 reads SGHNT; CDR2 reads YYREEE (reference sequence). In nucleotides, the CDR3 is TGTGCCAGCAGGTGGACTAGCGGGGGCGCCAATTACAATGAGCAGTTCTTC. Translated: CASRWTSGGANYNEQFF.

There are a few counts of this clone. The genes are TRBV7-9 and TRBJ1-1; D gene ambiguous. Deletions cut 2 bases from V and 2 bases from J, with 18 bases between. The CDR3 runs 17 residues. Germline V lookup: CDR1 SEHNR, CDR2 FQNEAQ (reference sequence). The CDR3 sequence: CASSLRVGEGLNTEAFF. CDR3 DNA: TGTGCCAGCAGCTTAAGGGTCGGGGAGGGCTTAAACACTGAAGCTTTCTTT.

CDR3 in DNA: TGTGCCAGCAAGATCGAGGGACAGAAAAATGAAAAACTGTTTTTT. Encoded protein: CASKIEGQKNEKLFF. This sequence joins TRBV6-5 and TRBJ1-4; 7 bases are a match to TRBD1. Trimming removed 7 bases from V and 5 bases from J; junction bases left unmatched: 10. Germline V gene sequence: CDR1 MNHEY, CDR2 SVGAGI. The CDR3 runs to 15 residues.

The chain combines TRBV25-1 with TRBJ2-1; 9 bases agree with TRBD1. Germline loops: CDR1 MGHDK, CDR2 SYGVNS. The CDR3 runs 14 residues. V lost 6 bases to trimming and J lost 8 bases; unmatched junction nucleotides: 8. Here the CDR3 reads CASRGDRVVDEQFF. The CDR3 region has the DNA TGTGCCAGCAGGGGGGACAGGGTAGTAGATGAGCAGTTCTTC.

This clone was picked up a small number of times. The V gene is TRBV7-2, the J gene TRBJ1-2, with D uncertain. The V gene's germline CDR1 is SGHTA and CDR2 FQGNSA. With 5 bases removed from V and 3 bases from J, the gap between germline ends came to 10 bases. The CDR3 is 13 amino acids. CDR3 in DNA: TGTGCCAGCAGCCCAAAGGCGGACTATGGCTACACCTTC. Translation gives CASSPKADYGYTF.

The J gene is TRBJ2-7, the V gene TRBV6-6; D is possibly TRBD1 (5 bases). CDR1 is MNHNY and CDR2 is SVGAGI in the germline V gene (reference sequence). The V gene lost 0 bases and the J gene lost 4 bases, with 13 bases spanning the gap. The CDR3 is 15 amino acids. CDR3 in amino acids: CASSYSIGQGYEQYF. CDR3 DNA sequence: TGTGCCAGCAGTTACTCGATCGGTCAGGGTTACGAGCAGTACTTC.

This clone was counted only a few times. The chain recombines TRBV4-1 with TRBJ1-1; D is unclear. The CDR3 contains 15 residues. Germline V CDR1 and CDR2: MGHRA, YSYEKL. V was cut by 0 bases and J by 0 bases, with 8 bases left in between. CDR3 in amino acids: CASSQDRTVNTEAFF. The DNA of the CDR3 is TGCGCCAGCAGCCAAGATCGAACAGTGAACACTGAAGCTTTCTTT.

Concerning this clone: This is likely an artifact of a read error, given a far larger clone one base away. The chain employs TRBV11-3 and TRBJ1-2; a weak D match, TRBD1 (5 bases). This CDR3 has 13 residues. Germline loops: CDR1 SGHNT, CDR2 YENEEA. V dropped 5 bases and J dropped 2 bases, with 9 bases sitting between them. The CDR3 region is CASSAGPNYGYTF. The CDR3 DNA follows: TGTGCCAGCAGCGCAGGGCCGAACTATGGCTACACCTTC. Supplemented by reference TRBV11-3 and TRBJ1-2, the full variable domain reads EAGVVQSPRYKIIEKKQPVAFWCNPISGHNTLYWYLQNLGQGPELLIRYENEEAVDDSQLPKDRFSAERLKGVDSTLKIQPAELGDSAVYLCASSAGPNYGYTFGSGTRLTVV.

The V and J genes are TRBV5-1 and TRBJ2-3; 7 bases match TRBD2. Trimming removed 4 bases from V and 1 base from J; junction bases left unmatched: 9. CDR3 size: 16 residues. Germline CDR1 and CDR2: SGHRS and YFSETQ. The CDR3 DNA sequence: TGCGCCAGCAGCGAGGGGAGGGCGCGGGGCACAGATACGCAGTATTTT. It is translated as CASSEGRARGTDTQYF.

The V and J genes are TRBV10-3 and TRBJ2-6; tentative D call: TRBD1 (6 bases). V gave up 4 bases and J gave up 1 base, with 8 bases separating them. The CDR3 runs 15 residues. Germline CDR1 ENHRY, CDR2 SYGVKD. The CDR3 is CAISGQVSGANVLTF. The CDR3 bases are TGTGCCATCAGTGGACAGGTTTCTGGGGCCAACGTCCTGACTTTC.

The sample holds one count of this clone. V usage is TRBV27 and J usage is TRBJ1-1; 7 nucleotides agree with TRBD1. Trimming removed 0 bases from V and 12 bases from J; junction bases left unmatched: 7. Germline V gene lookup returns CDR1 MNHEY and CDR2 SMNVEV (reference sequence). This CDR3 contains 13 residues. The CDR3 DNA follows: TGTGCCAGCAGTTTATCGAGACAGGGACGTTCTTTCTTT. This translates into CASSLSRQGRSFF.

The rearrangement links TRBV4-1 to TRBJ2-7; 10 bases map to TRBD1. The V segment lost 1 base and the J segment 6 bases; nucleotides outside the gene matches: 9. The V gene's germline CDR1 is MGHRA and CDR2 YSYEKL. The CDR3 is made up of 16 amino acids. CDR3 amino acids: CASSQGGWTGGFEQYF. CDR3 nucleotides: TGCGCCAGCAGCCAAGGGGGGTGGACAGGGGGTTTCGAGCAGTACTTC.

V is TRBV28 and J is TRBJ2-5; unclear D gene. Germline V gene sequence: CDR1 MDHEN, CDR2 SYDVKM. Trimming took off 3 bases at V and 6 bases at J, with 26 bases between the two ends. The CDR3 extends over 18 amino acids. DNA of the CDR3: TGTGCCAGCAGTTTCGGTCTTGCGCGATCCTCTACTGGAAAGACCCAGTACTTC. It is translated as CASSFGLARSSTGKTQYF.

The gene calls are TRBV19 and TRBJ2-7; D is perhaps TRBD2 (6 bases). Trimming shortened V by 6 bases and J by 0 bases, and 12 bases separated the two germline ends. The germline gives CDR1 LNHDA, CDR2 SQIVND (reference sequence). The CDR3 has 14 amino acids. The CDR3 reads CASRRTTDSYEQYF. The CDR3 DNA reads as TGTGCCAGTAGGCGGACTACCGACTCCTACGAGCAGTACTTC.

V is TRBV18 and J is TRBJ2-2, with 8 bases lining up with TRBD1. CDR3 length: 18 residues. Germline V gene data show CDR1 as KGHSH and CDR2 as LQKENI. V lost 4 bases, J lost 0 bases, and 10 bases stayed unmatched. The CDR3 coding sequence is TGTGCCAGCTCACTCGACAGGGGATCAATCGCGAACACCGGGGAGCTGTTTTTT. This encodes CASSLDRGSIANTGELFF.

This clone was seen once. V is TRBV11-3 and J is TRBJ2-1; the D gene is possibly TRBD2 (6 bases). This CDR3 is 17 amino acids long. The germline CDR1 and CDR2 sequences are SGHNT and YENEEA. V lost 7 bases and J 4 bases, leaving 23 bases between the germline ends. The CDR3 region has the DNA TGTGCCAGCACCTATCGGGCTAGCGTGATGACTTACAATGAGCAGTTCTTC. Translation: CASTYRASVMTYNEQFF. Full variable domain (rest looked up from reference TRBV11-3 and TRBJ2-1): EAGVVQSPRYKIIEKKQPVAFWCNPISGHNTLYWYLQNLGQGPELLIRYENEEAVDDSQLPKDRFSAERLKGVDSTLKIQPAELGDSAVYLCASTYRASVMTYNEQFFGPGTRLTVL.

V is TRBV28 and J is TRBJ1-4; D gene ambiguous. From germline, CDR1 is MDHEN and CDR2 SYDVKM. The CDR3 extends over 14 amino acids. Trimming shortened V by 6 bases and J by 5 bases, and 13 bases separated the two germline ends. The CDR3 spells CASSVKLGNEKLFF. The DNA for the CDR3 is TGTGCCAGCAGCGTGAAATTGGGGAATGAAAAACTGTTTTTT.

The J gene is TRBJ1-5, the V gene TRBV2; 9 bases line up with TRBD1. The CDR3 length is 14 residues. Germline values: CDR1 SNHLY, CDR2 FYNNEI. The ends lost 6 bases at V and 6 bases at J; junction bases unmatched: 6. CDR3 bases: TGTGCCAGCAGGGTGGACAGGGGAAGTCAGCCCCAGCATTTT. It translates to CASRVDRGSQPQHF.

This chain connects TRBV5-4 to TRBJ2-1; no reliable D call. The CDR3 spans 13 residues. CDR1 and CDR2 (germline): SGHNT, YYREEE (reference sequence). Trimming shortened V by 5 bases and J by 6 bases, and 12 bases separated the two germline ends. Here the CDR3 reads CASSSGPTNEQFF. CDR3 DNA: TGTGCCAGCAGTTCAGGACCGACCAATGAGCAGTTCTTC.

V and J are TRBV5-1 and TRBJ2-7; maybe TRBD2 (6 bases). CDR3 size: 13 residues. The V end lost 4 bases, the J end lost 6 bases, and 14 bases lay between the germline ends. The germline V gene has CDR1 SGHRS and CDR2 YFSETQ. The CDR3 region has the DNA TGCGCCAGCAGCCTTAATGGAGGGGTCGAGCAGTACTTC. As protein: CASSLNGGVEQYF. The full variable domain, completed using reference TRBV5-1 and TRBJ2-7, is KAGVTQTPRYLIKTRGQQVTLSCSPISGHRSVSWYQQTPGQGLQFLFEYFSETQRNKGNFPGRFSGRQFSNSRSEMNVSTLELGDSALYLCASSLNGGVEQYFGPGTRLTVT.

CDR3 nucleotide sequence: TGTGCCAGCAGCTTAAGGGTCTCAAGCGATGAGCAGTTCTTC. The encoded protein is CASSLRVSSDEQFF. This chain uses TRBV11-2 with TRBJ2-1, with D uncertain. The CDR3 runs 14 residues. The germline gives CDR1 SGHAT, CDR2 FQNNGV. V shed 2 bases and J shed 8 bases, with 13 bases lying between them.

Of note for this clone: One junction end does not reproduce the germline sequence, and a read error may be involved. This chain links TRBV7-2 with TRBJ1-2; D unclear. This CDR3 comprises 12 residues. CDR1 SGHTA and CDR2 FQGNSA come from the germline V gene. The CDR3 loop reads CASALGGRIILF. In DNA, the CDR3 is TGTGCCAGCGCCTTGGGAGGACGGATAATTCTCTTC. The entire variable domain, with the rest obtained from reference TRBV7-2 and TRBJ1-2, is as follows: GAGVSQSPSNKVTEKGKDVELRCDPISGHTALYWYRQSLGQGLEFLIYFQGNSAPDKSGLPSDRFSAERTGGSVSTLTIQRTQQEDSAVYLCASALGGRIILFGSGTRLTVV.

This clone qualifies as medium-sized (0.01 to 0.1%). The chain has TRBV19 and TRBJ2-2; D may be TRBD2 (6 bases). V dropped 8 bases and J dropped 6 bases, with 19 bases sitting between them. Germline V gene data show CDR1 as LNHDA and CDR2 as SQIVND (reference sequence). The CDR3 extends over 15 amino acids. CDR3 residues: CASYPGEGLAGELFF. The CDR3 DNA sequence: TGTGCCAGTTACCCGGGGGAAGGGTTAGCCGGGGAGCTGTTTTTT.

This clone was observed a few times. The chain is built from TRBV20-1 and TRBJ2-1; D remains unclear. CDR3 length equals 11 residues. The V gene's germline CDR1 is DFQATT and CDR2 SNEGSKA (reference sequence). Trimming cost V 6 bases and J 8 bases, with 11 bases left between them. CDR3 nucleotide sequence: TGCAGTGCAAAAGGCGTCGATGAGCAGTTCTTC. This codes for CSAKGVDEQFF.

This clone was seen once. The CDR3 region has the DNA TGTGCCAGCGCCCGGGACAAGAATGAAAAACTGTTTTTT. It codes for CASARDKNEKLFF. V is TRBV6-5 and J is TRBJ1-4; D is possibly TRBD1 (6 bases). Looked up from germline, CDR1 is MNHEY and CDR2 is SVGAGI. This CDR3 is built from 13 residues. Trimming took 8 bases from V and 5 from J, leaving 12 bases between them.

CDR3 in amino acids: CASSLLPTYEQYF. CDR3 in DNA: TGTGCCAGCAGCCTACTTCCAACCTACGAGCAGTACTTC. The chain employs TRBV28 and TRBJ2-7; the D is unclear. The germline V gene has CDR1 MDHEN and CDR2 SYDVKM. Trimming removed 6 bases from V and 2 bases from J, with 11 bases in between. The CDR3 consists of 13 residues.

The chain couples TRBV5-5 to TRBJ2-1; the D gene is possibly TRBD2 (6 bases). CDR3 length: 14 residues. The germline V and J ends were trimmed by 2 bases and 3 bases, with 9 bases remaining between them. Germline CDR1 SGHKS, CDR2 YYEKEE (reference sequence). CDR3 nucleotide sequence: TGTGCCAGCAGCTTCTACGGGAGCTACAATGAGCAGTTCTTC. It encodes CASSFYGSYNEQFF.

In this sample, this clone turned up once. The V call is TRBV5-8, the J call TRBJ1-1, with D perhaps TRBD1 (5 bases). This CDR3 has 13 residues. Trimming pared 7 bases from V and 8 bases from J, leaving 18 bases between. Germline CDR1 and CDR2: SGHTS and YDEGEE. CDR3 protein: CASFYRTHREAFF. As DNA, the CDR3 is TGTGCCAGCTTCTATAGAACCCACAGGGAAGCTTTCTTT.

The V call is TRBV7-2, the J call TRBJ2-5; the D call may be TRBD1 or TRBD2 (6 bases each). The closer fit of TRBJ2-7 to the DNA end suggests the J call may be wrong. The CDR3 is 12 amino acids. CDR1 SGHTA and CDR2 FQGNSA come from the germline V gene. Written as DNA, the CDR3 is TGTGCCAGCAGCCCGGGGGCCGGCGAGCAGTACTTC. Protein sequence: CASSPGAGEQYF.